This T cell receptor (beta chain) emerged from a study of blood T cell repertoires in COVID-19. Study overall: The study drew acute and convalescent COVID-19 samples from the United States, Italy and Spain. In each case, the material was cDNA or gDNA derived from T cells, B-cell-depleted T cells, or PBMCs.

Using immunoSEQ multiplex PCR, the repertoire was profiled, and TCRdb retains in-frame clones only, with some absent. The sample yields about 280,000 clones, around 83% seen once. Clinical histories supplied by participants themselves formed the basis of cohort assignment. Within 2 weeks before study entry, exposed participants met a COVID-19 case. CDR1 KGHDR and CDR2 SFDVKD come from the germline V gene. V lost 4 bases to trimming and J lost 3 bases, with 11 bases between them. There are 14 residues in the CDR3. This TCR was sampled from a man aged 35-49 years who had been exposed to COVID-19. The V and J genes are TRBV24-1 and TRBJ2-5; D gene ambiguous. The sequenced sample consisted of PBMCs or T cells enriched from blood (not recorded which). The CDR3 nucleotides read TGTGCCACCAGTGACCCTACCCTAAAAGAGACCCAGTACTTC. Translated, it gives CATSDPTLKETQYF.